What follows are 25 T cell receptor beta chains derived from one specimen sequenced in a study of identical twins. TCRdb passed the 5' RACE reads through MiXCR, listing each CDR3 protein once. The sample lists 350,000 to 450,000 distinct CDR3 sequences, under 20% occurring once. Sequences were obtained from naive T cells sorted from blood. The receptors shown here come from a man in his forties or fifties in good health.

This rearrangement joins TRBV4-3 to TRBJ2-1; D uncertain. The CDR3 contains 13 residues. V was trimmed by 4 bases and J by 4 bases, leaving 8 bases between them. Germline V gene data show CDR1 as LGHNA and CDR2 as YSLEER. CDR3 sequence: CASSPHIYNEQFF. The CDR3, as DNA: TGCGCCAGCAGCCCACATATTTACAATGAGCAGTTCTTC.

The chain combines TRBV4-2 with TRBJ2-5; 10 bases are a match to TRBD2. The length of the CDR3 is 18 residues. V gave up 3 bases and J gave up 2 bases; unmatched junction bases: 12. Germline CDR1 LGHNA, CDR2 YNFKEQ. The CDR3 DNA reads as TGTGCCAGCAGCCAGGCTCCGGGACTAGCGCGTCCACAAGAGACCCAGTACTTC. It translates to CASSQAPGLARPQETQYF.

The chain recombines TRBV20-1 with TRBJ1-2; 10 nucleotides agree with TRBD1. With V trimmed by 5 bases and J by 0 bases, 0 bases remained unmatched. The germline gives CDR1 DFQATT, CDR2 SNEGSKA (reference sequence). This CDR3 comprises 13 residues. In nucleotides, the CDR3 is TGCAGTGCTGGACAGGGGGCTAACTATGGCTACACCTTC. Its translation: CSAGQGANYGYTF.

The chain combines TRBV27 with TRBJ2-7, with no clear D. The CDR3 is made up of 15 amino acids. Deletions cut 4 bases from V and 0 bases from J, with 13 bases between. CDR1 and CDR2 from the germline V gene are MNHEY and SMNVEV (reference sequence). The CDR3 sequence: CASSWQVRSSYEQYF. CDR3 sequence (DNA): TGTGCCAGCAGTTGGCAGGTCCGTAGCTCCTACGAGCAGTACTTC.

This clonotype was seen ten or more times. The chain combines TRBV12-3 or TRBV12-4 with TRBJ2-1, with 8 bases identical to TRBD2. V trimming: 2 bases; J trimming: 6 bases; junction bases outside the gene matches: 6. The CDR3 sequence is 15 residues long. The CDR3 region is CASSLRRGESNEQFF. The CDR3 DNA sequence: TGTGCCAGCAGTTTACGGCGGGGGGAATCCAATGAGCAGTTCTTC.

The rearrangement links TRBV7-8 to TRBJ2-3; TRBD1 agrees at 8 bases. The CDR3 has 16 amino acids. Germline V CDR1 and CDR2: SGHVS, FQNEAQ. Trimming removed 1 base from V and 5 bases from J; junction bases left unmatched: 8. CDR3 protein: CASSLGGPGGVDTQYF. Here the CDR3 DNA reads TGTGCCAGCAGCTTAGGGGGGCCAGGGGGCGTAGATACGCAGTATTTT.

The gene calls are TRBV3-1 and TRBJ2-2; the D call may be TRBD1 or TRBD2 (5 bases each). This CDR3 spans 16 amino acids. In germline, CDR1 is LGHDT, CDR2 YNNKEL (reference sequence). Trimming removed 3 bases at V and 5 bases at J, with 16 bases between. DNA for the CDR3: TGTGCCAGCAGCCAGGGACCAGGGTGGATGACCGGGGAGCTGTTTTTT. It specifies CASSQGPGWMTGELFF.

This clonotype was seen many times. The chain combines TRBV20-1 with TRBJ2-7; D is unresolved. CDR3 size: 11 residues. From germline, CDR1 is DFQATT and CDR2 SNEGSKA (reference sequence). The CDR3 nucleotides are TGCAGCCCCCTGGACTCCTACGAGCAGTACTTC. Protein product: CSPLDSYEQYF.

Only a few counts were recorded for this clonotype. The chain links TRBV9 to TRBJ1-5; D is unclear. CDR3 size: 14 residues. The germline gives CDR1 SGDLS, CDR2 YYNGEE. The germline V and J ends were trimmed by 0 bases and 10 bases, with 14 bases remaining between them. CDR3 sequence reads: CASSVGAGWQPQHF. DNA for the CDR3: TGTGCCAGCAGCGTAGGGGCCGGTTGGCAACCCCAGCATTTT.

Many counts were recorded for this clonotype. This chain uses TRBV7-9 with TRBJ2-1; 7 nucleotides agree with TRBD2. Trimming at V came to 4 bases and at J to 0 bases, leaving 3 bases not matched to a gene. In germline, CDR1 is SEHNR, CDR2 FQNEAQ (reference sequence). CDR3 length: 15 amino acids. CDR3 coding DNA: TGTGCCAGCAGCTCGCGGGGGTCCTCCTACAATGAGCAGTTCTTC. This gives the protein CASSSRGSSYNEQFF.

V is TRBV28 and J is TRBJ1-2, with D tentatively TRBD1 (5 bases). The germline CDR1 and CDR2 sequences are MDHEN and SYDVKM. Trimming cost V 11 bases and J 3 bases, with 16 bases left between them. The CDR3 spans 13 residues. This CDR3 is CALGRGSDYGYTF. CDR3 in DNA: TGTGCCCTAGGTCGGGGCTCTGACTATGGCTACACCTTC.

This clonotype has ten or more counts. The genes are TRBV15 and TRBJ2-3; tentative D call: TRBD2 (5 bases). V was clipped by 6 bases and J by 1 base, with 8 bases between them. Looked up from germline, CDR1 is LNHNV and CDR2 is YYDKDF (reference sequence). The CDR3 runs to 13 residues. The CDR3 is CATSYGGTDTQYF. The CDR3 DNA is TGTGCCACCAGTTACGGGGGCACAGATACGCAGTATTTT.

The chain links TRBV12-3 or TRBV12-4 to TRBJ1-2, with 9 bases lining up with TRBD1. The CDR3 extends over 13 amino acids. V was pared by 5 bases and J by 4 bases, with 2 bases of the junction left unmatched. CDR3 in DNA: TGTGCCAGCAGTATGACAGGGGGCTATGGCTACACCTTC. This codes for CASSMTGGYGYTF.

This clonotype was seen repeatedly, ten times or more. The V and J genes are TRBV20-1 and TRBJ2-2; no reliable D call. The CDR3 is made up of 16 amino acids. Trimming left V 0 bases short and J 0 bases short, with 11 bases between. Germline loops: CDR1 DFQATT, CDR2 SNEGSKA (reference sequence). Written as DNA, the CDR3 is TGCAGTGCTAGAGATATTCGCGAGTCGAACACCGGGGAGCTGTTTTTT. Its protein product is CSARDIRESNTGELFF.

In this sample, this clonotype turned up a few times. The J gene is TRBJ2-1, the V gene TRBV28; D gene ambiguous. CDR1 and CDR2 from the germline V gene are MDHEN and SYDVKM. Trimming left V 1 base short and J 5 bases short, with 15 bases between. The CDR3 spans 16 residues. This CDR3 is CASSLSGLRWDNEQFF. CDR3 nucleotide sequence: TGTGCCAGCAGTTTATCGGGCCTACGGTGGGACAATGAGCAGTTCTTC.

The V and J genes are TRBV7-6 and TRBJ2-7; D may be TRBD1 or TRBD2 (6 bases each). Germline V lookup: CDR1 SGHVS, CDR2 FNYEAQ. V was cut by 6 bases and J by 5 bases, with 20 bases left in between. CDR3 length: 15 residues. The DNA of the CDR3 is TGTGCCAGCAGTTTAAGGGGGGCTTGGGCGGACGAGCAGTACTTC. Protein sequence: CASSLRGAWADEQYF.

The chain links TRBV29-1 to TRBJ2-3; D unresolved. Trimming removed 6 bases at V and 4 bases at J, with 8 bases between. This CDR3 contains 11 residues. Per germline, CDR1 SQVTM and CDR2 ANQGSEA. CDR3 sequence (DNA): TGCAGCGTAAGACACGCAGATACGCAGTATTTT. It specifies CSVRHADTQYF.

This clonotype was detected many times. The V and J genes are TRBV27 and TRBJ1-4; no reliable D call. The V end was cut by 4 bases, the J end by 8 bases, with 11 bases between. The CDR3 contains 13 residues. Germline CDR1 is MNHEY and CDR2 is SMNVEV (reference sequence). The CDR3 sequence is CASSSGFGEKLFF. The DNA for the CDR3 is TGTGCCAGCAGTTCGGGATTTGGAGAAAAACTGTTTTTT.

This clonotype was recorded many times. The rearrangement uses TRBV6-5 and TRBJ2-7, with 15 bases that match TRBD2. There are 15 residues in the CDR3. Germline V gene lookup returns CDR1 MNHEY and CDR2 SVGAGI. V dropped 2 bases and J dropped 6; count of bases not matched to a gene: 2. The CDR3 loop reads CASSYGLAGGREQYF. DNA of the CDR3: TGTGCCAGCAGTTACGGACTAGCGGGGGGGCGCGAGCAGTACTTC.

This clonotype was counted at least ten times. The V gene is TRBV5-1, the J gene TRBJ2-7; D is undetermined. This CDR3 spans 11 amino acids. Germline V gene data show CDR1 as SGHRS and CDR2 as YFSETQ. Trimming removed 2 bases at V and 5 bases at J, with 5 bases between. DNA of the CDR3: TGCGCCAGCAGCTTTGGAGACGAGCAGTACTTC. Translated: CASSFGDEQYF.

The chain couples TRBV28 to TRBJ1-2, with TRBD1 as a possible D gene (6 bases). The CDR3 totals 13 residues. Germline V gives CDR1 MDHEN, CDR2 SYDVKM. The V and J ends lost 6 bases and 6 bases respectively, with 14 bases between them. CDR3 sequence reads: CASRPTNRDGYTF. CDR3 DNA: TGTGCCAGCAGACCTACGAACAGGGATGGCTACACCTTC.

Written as DNA, the CDR3 is TGCGCCAGCAGCCAAGGTGGGACTAGCGGGAGGTCTGCAGAGACCCAGTACTTC. Its translation: CASSQGGTSGRSAETQYF. The chain combines TRBV4-3 with TRBJ2-5; 15 bases match TRBD2. CDR3 length: 18 amino acids. Trimming at V came to 1 base and at J to 4 bases, leaving 7 bases not matched to a gene. Germline CDR1 and CDR2: LGHNA and YSLEER.

The rearrangement uses TRBV20-1 and TRBJ1-4; weak D call: TRBD1 (5 bases). Germline CDR1 is DFQATT and CDR2 is SNEGSKA (reference sequence). The CDR3 is 15 amino acids. V shed 4 bases and J shed 0 bases, with 12 bases lying between them. The CDR3 sequence is CSAKFTGATNEKLFF. The DNA of the CDR3 is TGCAGTGCTAAATTCACAGGTGCAACTAATGAAAAACTGTTTTTT.

This clonotype was seen repeatedly, ten times or more. This rearrangement joins TRBV5-1 to TRBJ2-5, with D unclear. V was shortened by 1 base and J by 3 bases, with 10 bases between the two germline ends. Germline lookup yields CDR1 SGHRS and CDR2 YFSETQ. CDR3 length: 14 residues. The CDR3 loop reads CASSLWAGEETQYF. The CDR3 nucleotides read TGCGCCAGCAGCTTGTGGGCAGGAGAAGAGACCCAGTACTTC.

This clonotype showed up many times. The rearrangement joins TRBV10-3 to TRBJ2-1; D remains unclear. Germline CDR1 reads ENHRY; CDR2 reads SYGVKD. The V end lost 2 bases, the J end lost 0 bases, and 17 bases lay between the germline ends. The CDR3 extends over 18 amino acids. The CDR3 bases are TGTGCCATCAGTGAGAGATCTGACGGGCCGAGCTCCTACAATGAGCAGTTCTTC. Its translation is CAISERSDGPSSYNEQFF.